This TCR beta chain was captured by sequencing in a study of blood T cell repertoires in COVID-19. Study as a whole: Acute and convalescent COVID-19 specimens originated in the United States, Italy and Spain.

This clone showed up just once. Germline V lookup: CDR1 SGHTA, CDR2 FQGTGA. The ends lost 2 bases at V and 2 bases at J; junction bases unmatched: 1. The CDR3 is 15 amino acids. Original handling: Amplification with reference gene primers provided the estimates of nucleated cell counts. Using immunoSEQ multiplex PCR, the repertoire was profiled, and TCRdb retains in-frame clones only, with some absent. That table furnishes V, J and clone size, whereas the DNA furnished D and trimming. The sample shows about 23,000 clones, 94% of them seen only once. The chain employs TRBV7-3 and TRBJ2-3; 10 nucleotides line up with TRBD2. The sample was peripheral blood. The receptor comes from a woman aged 45-60 years with active COVID-19. The CDR3 reads CASSLGLAATDTQYF. In DNA form, the CDR3 reads TGTGCCAGCAGCTTAGGACTAGCGGCCACAGATACGCAGTATTTT.